Following are 26 T cell receptor beta chains from one sample sequenced in a study of blood T cells in healthy people across ages. A second PCR of 7 to 11 cycles used a sample-barcoded 5' primer and a J-beta primer mix. TCRdb used MiXCR to reprocess the 5' RACE reads, holding one entry per CDR3 protein. This sample has about 1,500,000 distinct CDR3 sequences, with around 39% found just once. Sequencing used blood. The receptor set was obtained from a young woman in good health.

There are a few counts of this clonotype. This chain joins TRBV5-6 and TRBJ2-3, with 14 bases lining up with TRBD2. In germline, CDR1 is SGHDT, CDR2 YYEEEE. Unmatched junction bases numbered 8, after V lost 4 bases and J lost 4 bases. The CDR3 loop spans 17 amino acids. The CDR3 nucleotides read TGTGCCAGCAGCCCTCGGACTAGCGGGAGGACCCCAGATACGCAGTATTTT. It is translated as CASSPRTSGRTPDTQYF.

The sample holds a few counts of this clonotype. The rearrangement joins TRBV27 to TRBJ2-7, with a weak D call TRBD1 (5 bases). V shed 6 bases and J shed 7 bases, with 7 bases lying between them. This CDR3 has 10 amino acids. Germline CDR1 is MNHEY and CDR2 is SMNVEV (reference sequence). Here the CDR3 DNA reads TGTGCCAGCAGAGGGGAAGAGCAGTACTTC. This codes for CASRGEEQYF.

This chain connects TRBV7-2 to TRBJ2-7; D unresolved. The V end lost 4 bases, the J end lost 3 bases, and 13 bases lay between the germline ends. Germline V gene lookup returns CDR1 SGHTA and CDR2 FQGNSA. The CDR3 length is 14 residues. CDR3 protein: CASSSPPGHYEQYF. DNA of the CDR3: TGTGCCAGCAGCTCCCCACCTGGGCACTACGAGCAGTACTTC.

The V and J genes are TRBV2 and TRBJ1-2; no definite D call. V lost 0 bases, J lost 8 bases, and 16 bases lay in between. The CDR3 runs to 15 residues. The germline gives CDR1 SNHLY, CDR2 FYNNEI. CDR3 sequence (DNA): TGTGCCAGCAGTGAAGCGGGAGGACTGGGTTACGGCTACACCTTC. This sequence encodes CASSEAGGLGYGYTF.

The V call is TRBV6-5, the J call TRBJ2-5; TRBD1 might be the D (5 bases). The length of the CDR3 is 12 residues. V dropped 6 bases and J dropped 10 bases, with 15 bases sitting between them. Germline V gene sequence: CDR1 MNHEY, CDR2 SVGAGI. The DNA of the CDR3 is TGTGCCAGCAGCCCCGACAGTGTTGGCCAGTACTTC. Its protein product is CASSPDSVGQYF.

The rearrangement uses TRBV27 and TRBJ2-1; D is undetermined. The tail of the sequence fits TRBJ2-7 better, so the J call may be wrong. The CDR3 has 11 amino acids. Germline V lookup: CDR1 MNHEY, CDR2 SMNVEV (reference sequence). The CDR3 loop is CASNYDYEQYF. The CDR3 nucleotides read TGTGCCAGCAACTATGATTACGAGCAGTACTTC.

The V gene is TRBV27, the J gene TRBJ1-5; no definite D call. Looked up from germline, CDR1 is MNHEY and CDR2 is SMNVEV (reference sequence). V lost 3 bases to trimming and J lost 3 bases, with 6 bases between them. The CDR3 loop spans 13 amino acids. This CDR3 is CASSFWFNQPQHF. CDR3 in DNA: TGTGCCAGCAGTTTTTGGTTCAATCAGCCCCAGCATTTT.

V and J are TRBV6-2 or TRBV6-3 and TRBJ2-4, with 13 bases fitting TRBD2. The germline CDR1 and CDR2 sequences are MNHEY and SVGEGT. The length of the CDR3 is 16 residues. Losses at the gene ends were 7 bases for V and 13 bases for J; bases not matched to a gene: 16. The CDR3 sequence: CASMRTGLAGAFEQYF. CDR3 nucleotides: TGTGCCAGCATGAGAACTGGACTAGCGGGAGCTTTTGAGCAGTACTTC.

This rearrangement joins TRBV21-1 to TRBJ2-7; the D call in the table, TRBD2, was not verified against the DNA. TRBV21-1 is annotated as a pseudogene. The CDR3 contains 17 residues. CDR3: CASSRQSSGTSSYEQYF. CDR3 nucleotides: TGTGCCAGCAGCCGACAATCATCCGGGACTTCCTCCTACGAGCAGTACTTC.

This clonotype was counted a few times. The genes are TRBV14 and TRBJ1-2, with D maybe TRBD1 (5 bases). Per germline, CDR1 SGHDN and CDR2 FVKESK. The CDR3 covers 15 residues. Trimming took off 5 bases at V and 4 bases at J, with 17 bases between the two ends. As DNA, the CDR3 is TGTGCCAGCAGCGGGACCACCGCAACCTTCTATGGCTACACCTTC. Encoded protein: CASSGTTATFYGYTF.

The chain has TRBV7-2 and TRBJ2-7, with a possible D match to TRBD2 (5 bases). Germline V CDR1 and CDR2: SGHTA, FQGNSA. The length of the CDR3 is 16 residues. The V end lost 4 bases, the J end lost 0 bases, and 16 bases lay between the germline ends. In DNA, the CDR3 is TGTGCCAGCAGCTCCCAACCCGGGATTCTCTCCTACGAGCAGTACTTC. Translation: CASSSQPGILSYEQYF.

This chain connects TRBV12-3 or TRBV12-4 to TRBJ1-4, with a tentative D call TRBD1 (5 bases). V lost 6 bases, J lost 7 bases, and 18 bases lay in between. The CDR3 loop spans 15 amino acids. CDR3 loop: CASRFQTAGGEKLFF. The DNA for the CDR3 is TGTGCCAGCAGGTTCCAGACAGCTGGAGGTGAAAAACTGTTTTTT.

V gene TRBV20-1 combines with J gene TRBJ2-1; D is possibly TRBD1 (6 bases). This CDR3 comprises 15 residues. Deletions cut 2 bases from V and 5 bases from J, with 16 bases between. Germline V gene sequence: CDR1 DFQATT, CDR2 SNEGSKA (reference sequence). The CDR3 DNA reads TGCAGTGCTAGATCCGGTGAGGGGGTCCACAATGAGCAGTTCTTC. It codes for CSARSGEGVHNEQFF.

The V and J genes are TRBV11-2 and TRBJ2-7; D may be TRBD2 (5 bases). The CDR3 loop spans 15 amino acids. The ends were cut back, 1 base at V and 7 bases at J, with 17 bases in the middle. CDR1 and CDR2 from the germline V gene are SGHAT and FQNNGV. In DNA form, the CDR3 reads TGTGCCAGCAGCTTAGTAGTTTCGGAGCGGAATGAGCAGTACTTC. Residues: CASSLVVSERNEQYF.

This clonotype was observed a few times. The genes are TRBV7-2 and TRBJ2-1; TRBD2 agrees at 9 bases. The CDR3 has 14 residues. In germline, CDR1 is SGHTA, CDR2 FQGNSA. J was trimmed by 7 bases and V by 8 bases; bases with no gene match: 9. The CDR3 nucleotides read TGTGCCAGCGGAGGGCGGGAGGGCCGGAATGAGCAGTTCTTC. This translates into CASGGREGRNEQFF.

This sequence joins TRBV12-3 or TRBV12-4 and TRBJ1-1, with no clear D. V lost 7 bases and J lost 3, with 18 bases in between. There are 15 residues in the CDR3. The chain's CDR3 is CASTGVGTYDTEAFF. The CDR3 DNA sequence: TGTGCCAGCACTGGGGTAGGAACGTACGACACTGAAGCTTTCTTT.

The V gene is TRBV7-2, the J gene TRBJ2-5, with 16 bases fitting TRBD2. The CDR3 runs to 17 residues. V was clipped by 5 bases and J by 4 bases; unmatched bases: 7. Germline V gene sequence: CDR1 SGHTA, CDR2 FQGNSA. CDR3 coding DNA: TGTGCCAGCAGCCCCCCGGGACTAGCGGGAGGGCGAGAGACCCAGTACTTC. It is translated as CASSPPGLAGGRETQYF.

This chain uses TRBV20-1 with TRBJ1-2; no clear D gene. The germline V and J ends were trimmed by 6 bases and 3 bases, with 11 bases remaining between them. The germline V gene has CDR1 DFQATT and CDR2 SNEGSKA (reference sequence). This CDR3 region has 12 residues. Here the CDR3 reads CSAWMRDYGYTF. For the CDR3, the DNA is TGCAGTGCGTGGATGCGGGACTATGGCTACACCTTC.

This sequence joins TRBV7-2 and TRBJ2-1; 9 bases align to TRBD2. Germline V lookup: CDR1 SGHTA, CDR2 FQGNSA. The ends lost 3 bases at V and 7 bases at J; junction bases unmatched: 4. This CDR3 region has 14 residues. In nucleotides, the CDR3 is TGTGCCAGCAGCTTTGGGACTAGCAGGAATGAGCAGTTCTTC. Its protein is CASSFGTSRNEQFF.

The rearrangement joins TRBV7-2 to TRBJ1-2; no clear D. Trimming removed 8 bases at V and 4 bases at J, with 8 bases between. The CDR3 consists of 11 residues. Germline V gene lookup returns CDR1 SGHTA and CDR2 FQGNSA. CDR3 in DNA: TGTGCCAGCGGACCGGGCTATGGCTACACCTTC. The encoded protein is CASGPGYGYTF. Using reference TRBV7-2 and TRBJ1-2 for the parts outside the CDR3, the full variable domain is GAGVSQSPSNKVTEKGKDVELRCDPISGHTALYWYRQSLGQGLEFLIYFQGNSAPDKSGLPSDRFSAERTGGSVSTLTIQRTQQEDSAVYLCASGPGYGYTFGSGTRLTVV.

This clonotype appeared a few times. The V gene is TRBV9, the J gene TRBJ2-7; D could derive from TRBD1 or TRBD2 (5 bases each). The CDR3 consists of 14 residues. CDR1 SGDLS and CDR2 YYNGEE come from the germline V gene. Trimming left V 3 bases short and J 2 bases short, with 12 bases between. The CDR3 sequence is CASSEGPTTYEQYF. Here the CDR3 DNA reads TGTGCCAGCAGCGAGGGACCCACGACCTACGAGCAGTACTTC. Full variable domain (outside the CDR3, taken from reference TRBV9 and TRBJ2-7): DSGVTQTPKHLITATGQRVTLRCSPRSGDLSVYWYQQSLDQGLQFLIQYYNGEERAKGNILERFSAQQFPDLHSELNLSSLELGDSALYFCASSEGPTTYEQYFGPGTRLTVT.

J is TRBJ2-6 and V is TRBV6-5; maybe TRBD2 (5 bases). The CDR3 spans 13 residues. From germline, CDR1 is MNHEY and CDR2 SVGAGI. The V and J ends lost 7 bases and 4 bases respectively, with 8 bases between them. In nucleotides, the CDR3 is TGTGCCAGCAATGAGGGAGGGGCCAACGTCCTGACTTTC. The encoded protein is CASNEGGANVLTF.

The rearrangement joins TRBV6-5 to TRBJ2-4; D remains ambiguous. The end of the DNA aligns better with TRBJ2-5, so the J call may be wrong. This CDR3 is built from 16 residues. Germline CDR1 is MNHEY and CDR2 is SVGAGI. CDR3 amino acids: CASSYSMNLAQETQYF. In DNA form, the CDR3 reads TGTGCCAGCAGTTACTCGATGAACCTTGCTCAAGAGACCCAGTACTTC.

This clonotype was found a few times. The chain carries TRBV3-1 and TRBJ2-1, with TRBD2 matching over 11 bases. Trimming removed 3 bases from V and 15 bases from J; junction bases left unmatched: 13. The CDR3 has 15 residues. Germline CDR1 reads LGHDT; CDR2 reads YNNKEL (reference sequence). The CDR3 DNA sequence: TGTGCCAGCAGCCAGTCCCTGGGGCTAGCGGGAGGTGCGTTCTTC. Translating it yields CASSQSLGLAGGAFF.

In its sample, this clonotype was seen a few times. The chain joins TRBV6-6 to TRBJ1-6; D uncertain. The CDR3 consists of 16 residues. Per germline, CDR1 MNHNY and CDR2 SVGAGI (reference sequence). Trimming removed 5 bases at V and 0 bases at J, with 11 bases between. The CDR3, as DNA: TGTGCCAGCAGTCGGACTGCGAGCTCCTATAATTCACCCCTCCACTTT. Translated: CASSRTASSYNSPLHF.

There are a few counts of this clonotype. V and J are TRBV5-1 and TRBJ2-1, with 7 bases lining up with TRBD1. Per the germline V gene, CDR1 is SGHRS and CDR2 is YFSETQ. V gave up 6 bases and J gave up 0 bases; unmatched junction bases: 6. This CDR3 contains 15 residues. DNA of the CDR3: TGCGCCAGCAACAAACAGGGGTTCTCCTACAATGAGCAGTTCTTC. The encoded protein is CASNKQGFSYNEQFF.